Presented here are 23 T cell receptor beta chains from one specimen sequenced in a study of shared clonotypes between healthy human individuals. Libraries were prepared by immunoSEQ multiplex PCR; TCRdb keeps only in-frame clonotypes and omits some of them. The sample shows over a million clones, 78% of them seen only once. Sequenced sample: memory CD4+ T cells from PBMCs. The subset was: CD45RA-negative fraction. Receptors were obtained from a man in his late teens or twenties in good health. Some clones in this sample may be carry-over from other donors' samples.

This chain connects TRBV29-1 to TRBJ2-3, with D possibly being TRBD2 (6 bases). Germline values: CDR1 SQVTM, CDR2 ANQGSEA. The CDR3 loop spans 13 amino acids. V was clipped by 7 bases and J by 3 bases, with 14 bases between them. The CDR3 sequence: CSGKLALTDTQYF. The CDR3 DNA sequence: TGCAGCGGGAAACTAGCCCTTACAGATACGCAGTATTTT.

Written as DNA, the CDR3 is TGTGCCAGCAGGGCTCGGCAGCCCTACAATGAGCAGTTCTTC. Residues: CASRARQPYNEQFF. The chain uses TRBV28 and TRBJ2-1; no firm D call. CDR1 is MDHEN and CDR2 is SYDVKM in the germline V gene. The CDR3 runs 14 residues. Trimming removed 6 bases at V and 2 bases at J, with 11 bases between.

This clone is a singleton in its sample. The chain combines TRBV5-1 with TRBJ2-1, with 7 bases aligning to TRBD2. The trim removed 5 bases at V and 10 bases at J, leaving 12 bases unmatched. Germline V gene data show CDR1 as SGHRS and CDR2 as YFSETQ. This CDR3 is 14 amino acids long. The CDR3 reads CASRPSGQQWEQFF. CDR3 nucleotide sequence: TGCGCCAGCAGGCCTAGCGGCCAACAATGGGAGCAGTTCTTC.

The rearrangement uses TRBV7-2 and TRBJ2-3, with TRBD2 as a possible D gene (6 bases). Trimming pared 5 bases from V and 5 bases from J, leaving 11 bases between. Germline CDR1 and CDR2: SGHTA and FQGNSA. The CDR3 extends over 13 amino acids. The CDR3 loop is CASSATRKDTQYF. DNA for the CDR3: TGTGCCAGCAGCGCGACTAGGAAAGATACGCAGTATTTT.

A few counts support this clone. The genes are TRBV16 and TRBJ1-5; no clear D. Germline CDR1 and CDR2: KGHSY and FQNENV. The CDR3 extends over 13 amino acids. V lost 5 bases, J lost 5 bases, and 10 bases lay in between. The CDR3 DNA is TGTGCCAGCAGCTCATTGCAGGATCAGCCCCAGCATTTT. Encoded protein: CASSSLQDQPQHF.

Concerning this clone itself: The junction does not match germline at one end; this may be a read error. The V gene is TRBV28, the J gene TRBJ2-5; possibly TRBD1 for D (6 bases). Germline CDR1 MDHEN, CDR2 SYDVKM. The CDR3 has 15 residues. DNA for the CDR3: TGTGCCAGCAGGCCCCAGGGGACCTATAATTCACCCCTCCACTTC. As protein: CASRPQGTYNSPLHF.

V and J are TRBV5-5 and TRBJ1-5, with D perhaps TRBD1 (5 bases). The CDR3 is 15 amino acids. Between the trimmed V and J ends, which lost 1 base and 6 bases, there was a span of 14 bases. Per the germline V gene, CDR1 is SGHKS and CDR2 is YYEKEE (reference sequence). The CDR3 protein is CASSLMGRDGQPQHF. The CDR3 DNA reads TGTGCCAGCAGCTTGATGGGCAGGGACGGTCAGCCCCAGCATTTT.

Of note for this clone: At one end, the junction sequence differs from germline, possibly due to a read error. The chain recombines TRBV4-1 with TRBJ1-1; D gene unclear. CDR3 length: 15 residues. The germline V gene encodes CDR1 MGHRA and CDR2 YSYEKL. The CDR3 DNA follows: TGCGCCAGCAGCCAAGATCCCGATCGAGTGCGTACTGGTCGCTTT. Protein product: CASSQDPDRVRTGRF.

There are a few counts of this clone. The rearrangement links TRBV30 to TRBJ2-2; D unclear. The CDR3 has 12 residues. Between the trimmed V and J ends, which lost 1 base and 2 bases, there was a span of 2 bases. Germline-derived CDR1 and CDR2 are GTSNPN and SVGIG (reference sequence). The chain's CDR3 is CAWSANTGELFF. The CDR3 DNA sequence: TGTGCCTGGAGTGCTAACACCGGGGAGCTGTTTTTT.

This chain joins TRBV6-5 and TRBJ1-2; 12 positions agree with TRBD1. The germline CDR1 and CDR2 sequences are MNHEY and SVGAGI. V shed 8 bases and J 11 bases; nucleotides not matched to a gene: 12. The length of the CDR3 is 14 residues. This CDR3 reads CASVPPGQGAKYTF. The CDR3, as DNA: TGTGCCAGCGTTCCCCCGGGACAGGGGGCGAAGTACACCTTC.

The chain has TRBV28 and TRBJ2-1; TRBD1 aligns across 12 bases. Trimming removed 5 bases from V and 16 bases from J; junction bases left unmatched: 6. The CDR3 contains 12 residues. Germline CDR1 and CDR2: MDHEN and SYDVKM. For the CDR3, the DNA is TGTGCCAGCAGTCGACCGGGACAGGGGGCATTCTTC. Its protein product is CASSRPGQGAFF.

The chain combines TRBV27 with TRBJ1-5; no reliable D call. Germline lookup yields CDR1 MNHEY and CDR2 SMNVEV (reference sequence). With 5 bases removed from V and 7 bases from J, the gap between germline ends came to 12 bases. This CDR3 is 13 amino acids long. CDR3 protein: CASSPSRRQPQHF. CDR3 coding DNA: TGTGCCAGCAGTCCTTCCCGCCGCCAGCCCCAGCATTTT.

The chain employs TRBV7-9 and TRBJ2-7, with 8 bases that match TRBD2. Unmatched junction bases numbered 16, after V lost 0 bases and J lost 9 bases. The V gene's germline CDR1 is SEHNR and CDR2 FQNEAQ (reference sequence). The CDR3 runs 17 residues. CDR3 nucleotides: TGTGCCAGCAGCTTAGCCGCGGGGGGCCAGTTGATTGGTTGGCAGTACTTC. Residues: CASSLAAGGQLIGWQYF.

Of note for this clone: A much bigger clone sits one base away, suggesting this may be a read error. This sequence joins TRBV7-2 and TRBJ2-7, with TRBD2 as a possible D gene (6 bases). Trimming took 2 bases from V and 1 from J, leaving 9 bases between them. This CDR3 region has 14 residues. Looked up from germline, CDR1 is SGHTA and CDR2 is FQGNSA. In nucleotides, the CDR3 is TGTGCCAGCAGCTTATTCGGGAGTTCCTACGAGCAGTACTTC. Translating it yields CASSLFGSSYEQYF.

The chain has TRBV28 and TRBJ2-1; 10 nucleotides match TRBD1. The trim removed 5 bases at V and 7 bases at J, leaving 5 bases unmatched. The CDR3 is 14 residues long. In germline, CDR1 is MDHEN, CDR2 SYDVKM. Here the CDR3 DNA reads TGTGCCAGCAGTCCGGGACAGGGGTTAAATGAGCAGTTCTTC. It specifies CASSPGQGLNEQFF.

V and J are TRBV28 and TRBJ1-3; a weak D match, TRBD1 (6 bases). The CDR3 totals 16 residues. CDR1 MDHEN and CDR2 SYDVKM come from the germline V gene. V was trimmed by 3 bases and J by 11 bases, leaving 23 bases between them. The CDR3 nucleotides are TGTGCCAGCAGTTTCATAAGGGGTTCTCTCGGGGGGCCCATATATTTT. Encoded protein: CASSFIRGSLGGPIYF.

CDR3 coding DNA: TGTGCCAGCAGCCCGACCGTTACTAATGAAAAACTGTTTTTT. Translating gives CASSPTVTNEKLFF. This chain connects TRBV7-2 to TRBJ1-4, with D unclear. Germline CDR1 is SGHTA and CDR2 is FQGNSA. The CDR3 sequence is 14 residues long. With 5 bases removed from V and 2 bases from J, the gap between germline ends came to 9 bases.

V gene TRBV11-2 combines with J gene TRBJ2-3; weak D call: TRBD2 (5 bases). The V end was cut by 5 bases, the J end by 6 bases, with 12 bases between. The CDR3 is 13 residues long. Germline assignment: CDR1 SGHAT and CDR2 FQNNGV. The CDR3 is CASSPPGYDTQYF. As DNA, the CDR3 is TGTGCCAGCAGCCCCCCGGGATACGATACGCAGTATTTT. The entire variable domain, with the rest obtained from reference TRBV11-2 and TRBJ2-3, is as follows: EAGVAQSPRYKIIEKRQSVAFWCNPISGHATLYWYQQILGQGPKLLIQFQNNGVVDDSQLPKDRFSAERLKGVDSTLKIQPAKLEDSAVYLCASSPPGYDTQYFGPGTRLTVL.

The J gene is TRBJ1-2, the V gene TRBV4-3; a weak D match, TRBD1 (6 bases). Germline assignment: CDR1 LGHNA and CDR2 YSLEER. This CDR3 comprises 15 residues. V gave up 0 bases and J gave up 1 base, with 9 bases separating them. DNA of the CDR3: TGCGCCAGCAGCCAAGAGATACAGGGTAACTATGGCTACACCTTC. It yields the protein CASSQEIQGNYGYTF.

V gene TRBV28 combines with J gene TRBJ2-1, with a tentative D call TRBD2 (5 bases). Trimming stripped 6 bases from V and 0 bases from J, with 12 bases between. Germline V gene lookup returns CDR1 MDHEN and CDR2 SYDVKM. The CDR3 covers 15 residues. CDR3 sequence reads: CASRPTGGSYNEQFF. The CDR3 nucleotides are TGTGCCAGCAGACCCACCGGAGGCTCCTACAATGAGCAGTTCTTC.

This chain joins TRBV18 and TRBJ2-7, with D unclear. CDR1 is KGHSH, CDR2 LQKENI, per germline. V was pared by 2 bases and J by 1 base, with 12 bases between. CDR3 length: 15 residues. The CDR3 DNA sequence: TGTGCCAGCTCACCAAATCCCGGGTTATCCTACGAGCAGTACTTC. Translating it yields CASSPNPGLSYEQYF.

About this clone: At the DNA level, this CDR3 is encoded by other sequences in the same sample as well. V usage is TRBV28 and J usage is TRBJ1-4; TRBD1 aligns across 8 bases. The CDR3 runs to 15 residues. The trim removed 3 bases at V and 2 bases at J, leaving 2 bases unmatched. CDR1 MDHEN and CDR2 SYDVKM come from the germline V gene. CDR3 in amino acids: CASSLQGATNEKLFF. CDR3 nucleotides: TGTGCCAGCAGTTTGCAGGGGGCGACTAATGAAAAACTGTTTTTT. The variable domain in full, with the rest retrieved from reference TRBV28 and TRBJ1-4, is DVKVTQSSRYLVKRTGEKVFLECVQDMDHENMFWYRQDPGLGLRLIYFSYDVKMKEKGDIPEGYSVSREKKERFSLILESASTNQTSMYLCASSLQGATNEKLFFGSGTQLSVL.

DNA for the CDR3: TGTGCCAGCAGGACCTCGGGGTTCGACGCGAGCAATCAGCCCCAGCATTTT. This sequence encodes CASRTSGFDASNQPQHF. The chain has TRBV28 and TRBJ1-5; D gene unclear. V shed 6 bases and J shed 1 base, with 19 bases lying between them. The germline gives CDR1 MDHEN, CDR2 SYDVKM. The CDR3 extends over 17 amino acids.